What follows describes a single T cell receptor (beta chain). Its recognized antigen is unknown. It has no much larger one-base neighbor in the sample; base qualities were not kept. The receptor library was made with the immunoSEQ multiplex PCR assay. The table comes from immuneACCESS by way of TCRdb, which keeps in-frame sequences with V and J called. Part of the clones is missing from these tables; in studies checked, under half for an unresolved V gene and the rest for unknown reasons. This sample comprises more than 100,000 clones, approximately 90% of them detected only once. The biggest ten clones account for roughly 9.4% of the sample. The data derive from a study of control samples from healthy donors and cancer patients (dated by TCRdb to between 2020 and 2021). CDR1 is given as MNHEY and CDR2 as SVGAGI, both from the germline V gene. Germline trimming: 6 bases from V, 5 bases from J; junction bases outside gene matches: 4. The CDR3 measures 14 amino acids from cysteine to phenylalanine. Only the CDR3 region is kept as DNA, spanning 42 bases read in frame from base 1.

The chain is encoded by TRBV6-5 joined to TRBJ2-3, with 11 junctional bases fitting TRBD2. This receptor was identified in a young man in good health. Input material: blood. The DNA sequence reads TGTGCCAGCAGAATAGCGGGGGGGCAAGATACGCAGTATTTT. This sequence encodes CASRIAGGQDTQYF.